These T cell receptor beta chains were read from a single sample in a study of OX40 agonist ivuxolimab in advanced cancers. TCRdb's table, derived via immunoSEQ multiplex PCR, lists solely in-frame clones and lacks some. In the table there are almost 85,000 clones, approximately 93% of which are singletons. Sequencing was performed on CD4+ or CD8+ T cells sorted from blood, taken in a trial of the OX40 agonist ivuxolimab. All receptors come from an adult with an advanced solid tumor such as melanoma, head and neck, liver or kidney cancer. Each CDR3 is given with its conserved first and last residue. Fields, in order: V gene, J gene, clone size, D gene, CDR3 length, CDR3 DNA, CDR3 protein. A D gene is named only where the DNA matches it firmly. Expanded clones are given a class, and other clones once, few, many or no size at all.

TRBV9	TRBJ2-3	once	NA	16	TGTGCCAGCAGCGCCGATGCGGCGGCGGGCACAGATACGCAGTATTTT	CASSADAAAGTDTQYF
TRBV4-3	TRBJ2-7	NA	TRBD1	15	TGCGCCAGCAGCCGGATGCGAGGACAGGGTTACGAGCAGTACTTC	CASSRMRGQGYEQYF
TRBV6-5	TRBJ2-7	NA	TRBD2	14	TGTGCCAGCAGCGAGTTACTAGCGGGAGACGAGCAGTACTTC	CASSELLAGDEQYF
TRBV15	TRBJ2-5	NA	TRBD1	14	TGTGCCACCAGCAGGTACAGGGGACAAGAGACCCAGTACTTC	CATSRYRGQETQYF
TRBV7-9	TRBJ2-1	NA	NA	17	TGTGCCAGCAGCCCGTATTTTCTCGGGAAATCCTACAATGAGCAGTTCTTC	CASSPYFLGKSYNEQFF
TRBV4-1	TRBJ2-7	NA	TRBD2	14	TGCGCCAGCAGCCAAACTAGCGCTGGCTACGAGCAGTACTTC	CASSQTSAGYEQYF
TRBV19	TRBJ1-2	NA	TRBD1	17	TGTGCCAGTAGTATCCACTTCCTCCGGGACAGCTTTGATGGCTACACCTTC	CASSIHFLRDSFDGYTF
TRBV29-1	TRBJ2-3	NA	TRBD2	16	TGCAGCGTTGAAGGGGGGATTTGGGAGGGCCCAGATACGCAGTATTTT	CSVEGGIWEGPDTQYF
TRBV7-9	TRBJ1-4	NA	TRBD1	14	TGTGCCAGCAGCCGGACAGGGTTTAGGGAAAAACTGTTTTTT	CASSRTGFREKLFF
TRBV6-5	TRBJ2-1	once	NA	14	TGTGCCAGCAGTTACACTCGGGAATTAAATGAGCAGTTCTTC	CASSYTRELNEQFF
TRBV9	TRBJ2-3	NA	NA	15	TGTGCCAGCAGCTCTCGAAGGGGTAGCCCAGATACGCAGTATTTT	CASSSRRGSPDTQYF
TRBV5-1	TRBJ2-7	once	NA	15	TGCGCCAGCAGCTTGGTGGGACTGGGGACTCAGGAGCAGTACTTC	CASSLVGLGTQEQYF
TRBV4-3	TRBJ2-7	NA	TRBD1	15	TGCGCCAGCAGCCAGGGACAGGGTCAAAAGGACGAGCAGTACTTC	CASSQGQGQKDEQYF
TRBV4-3	TRBJ2-7	NA	TRBD1	16	TGCGCCAGCAGCCAAGGACGACAGGGAACGGGATACGAGCAGTACTTC	CASSQGRQGTGYEQYF
TRBV5-6	TRBJ2-7	NA	NA	13	TGTGCCAGCAGGATAGGGTACTCCTACGAGCAGTACTTC	CASRIGYSYEQYF
TRBV19	TRBJ1-1	NA	NA	18	TGTGCCAGTAGTATAGACACGGGACTTCCCAGTCCCATCTCTGAAGCTTTCTTT	CASSIDTGLPSPISEAFF
TRBV27	TRBJ2-1	NA	NA	15	TGTGCCAGCTCCTGGATGGGCCCCTATGGCAATGAGCAGTTCTTC	CASSWMGPYGNEQFF
TRBV6-6	TRBJ2-4	NA	NA	15	TGTGCCAGCAGCGAGCCAGCACTAGCCAAAAACATTCAGTACTTC	CASSEPALAKNIQYF
TRBV4-1	TRBJ2-7	once	TRBD1	15	TGCGCCAGCAGCCGGCAGGGACAGGAGCTTTACGAGCAGTACTTC	CASSRQGQELYEQYF
TRBV5-1	TRBJ1-4	NA	TRBD1	15	TGCGCCAGCAGCCCCGGACAGGGGTTTGGTGAAAAACTGTTTTTT	CASSPGQGFGEKLFF
TRBV6-5	TRBJ2-1	NA	NA	13	TGTGCCTGCCGCCAGCGGACCTACAATGAGCAGTTCTTC	CACRQRTYNEQFF
TRBV9	TRBJ1-3	NA	NA	15	TGTGCCAGCAGCGTAGATGGGACCCACGGAAACACCATATATTTT	CASSVDGTHGNTIYF
TRBV13	TRBJ1-1	NA	NA	16	TGTGCCAGCAGCTGGATTACAGGGAAGGGGTTTCCTGAAGCTTTCTTT	CASSWITGKGFPEAFF
TRBV19	TRBJ2-7	NA	NA	15	TGTGCCAGTAGTCTTGCCGACCCGAGGCCCTACGAGCAGTACTTC	CASSLADPRPYEQYF
TRBV5-4	TRBJ1-6	NA	NA	12	TGTGCCAGCAGCTTGGAGAATTCACCCCTCCACTTT	CASSLENSPLHF
TRBV7-9	TRBJ2-7	NA	NA	12	TGTGCCAGCAGGTTAGCAGGGGCCGAGCAGTACTTC	CASRLAGAEQYF
TRBV27	TRBJ1-5	NA	TRBD1	16	TGTGCCAGCAGTCCCCGCCTACAGGGGTTCAATCAGCCCCAGCATTTT	CASSPRLQGFNQPQHF
TRBV6-5	TRBJ2-1	NA	NA	11	TGTGCCAGCACATTAGCTAGTAAGCAGTTCTTC	CASTLASKQFF
TRBV7-9	TRBJ1-1	NA	NA	15	TGTGCCAGCAGCTTAAGGGATGCTTGGAACACTGAAGCTTTCTTT	CASSLRDAWNTEAFF
TRBV30	TRBJ1-6	NA	TRBD1	14	TGTGCCTGGGGACAGGGGGCAAGAGGCTCACCCCTCCACTTT	CAWGQGARGSPLHF
TRBV5-4	TRBJ2-7	NA	NA	13	TGTGCCAGCAGCTTAGAGGGAGCCTACGAGCAGTACTTC	CASSLEGAYEQYF
TRBV19	TRBJ1-3	once	NA	16	TGTGCCAGTAGTATGGAAGAGTATCACTCTGGAAACACCATATATTTT	CASSMEEYHSGNTIYF
TRBV19	TRBJ2-1	NA	TRBD2	16	TGTGCCAGTAGCCCAGGACTAGACTTCGCCTACAATGAGCAGTTCTTC	CASSPGLDFAYNEQFF
TRBV5-1	TRBJ1-2	NA	TRBD1	15	TGCGCCAGCAGCGGACAGGACGTTCCTTCCTATGGCTACACCTTC	CASSGQDVPSYGYTF
TRBV19	TRBJ1-5	NA	NA	14	TGTGCCAGTAGTATCCGGTATAGCAATCAGCCCCAGCATTTT	CASSIRYSNQPQHF
TRBV7-3	TRBJ2-1	once	NA	15	TGTGCCAGCAGTCCCGGGGTAGCGGCGTACAATGAGCAGTTCTTC	CASSPGVAAYNEQFF
TRBV5-6	TRBJ2-5	NA	TRBD1	15	TGTGCCAGCAGCTGGGGGACAGGGAGGTGGGAGACCCAGTACTTC	CASSWGTGRWETQYF
TRBV13	TRBJ2-7	NA	TRBD1	14	TGTGCCAGCAGAAACAGGGGGCCCTCCTACGAGCAGTACTTC	CASRNRGPSYEQYF
TRBV6-5	TRBJ2-3	NA	NA	15	TGTGCCAGCAGCCTAGGACTGGCGGTAATGAATACGCAGTATTTT	CASSLGLAVMNTQYF
TRBV15	TRBJ2-1	few	TRBD2	17	TGTGCCACCAGCAGAGATCATGTGAGCGGGATTAACAATGAGCAGTTCTTC	CATSRDHVSGINNEQFF
TRBV4-3	TRBJ2-7	NA	NA	16	TGCGCCAGCAGCGAAGACGGTTCAGGGGCGCGGTCCGAGCAGTACTTC	CASSEDGSGARSEQYF
TRBV28	TRBJ2-7	few	NA	14	TGTGCCAGCAGTCCCCAGGTGGGTCTTTACGAGCAGTACTTC	CASSPQVGLYEQYF
TRBV7-9	TRBJ1-3	NA	NA	14	TGTGCCAGCAGCTCCACCGATACACAAAACACCATATATTTT	CASSSTDTQNTIYF
TRBV29-1	TRBJ2-1	once	NA	13	TGCAGCGTTGCTGGGACTTGGTACAATGAGCAGTTCTTC	CSVAGTWYNEQFF
TRBV7-6	TRBJ2-1	NA	TRBD1	16	TGTGCCAGCAGCGTAATTCGACAGGGGGACTACAATGAGCAGTTCTTC	CASSVIRQGDYNEQFF